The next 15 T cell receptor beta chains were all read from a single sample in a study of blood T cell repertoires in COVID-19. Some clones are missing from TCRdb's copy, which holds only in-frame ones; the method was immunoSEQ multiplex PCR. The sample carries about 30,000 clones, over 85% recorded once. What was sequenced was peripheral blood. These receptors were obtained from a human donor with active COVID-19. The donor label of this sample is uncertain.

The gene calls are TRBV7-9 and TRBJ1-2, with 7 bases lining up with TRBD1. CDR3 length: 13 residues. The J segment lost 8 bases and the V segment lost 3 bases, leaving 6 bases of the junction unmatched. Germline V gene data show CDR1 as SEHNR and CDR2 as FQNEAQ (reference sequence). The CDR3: CASSFEGALGYTF. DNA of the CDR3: TGTGCCAGCAGCTTCGAGGGGGCCCTCGGCTACACCTTC.

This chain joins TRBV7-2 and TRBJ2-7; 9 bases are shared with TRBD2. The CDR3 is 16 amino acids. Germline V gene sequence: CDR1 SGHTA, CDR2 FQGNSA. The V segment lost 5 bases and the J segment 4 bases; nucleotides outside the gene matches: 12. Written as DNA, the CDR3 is TGTGCCAGCAGCCCCCCCAAGGCGGGGGGGAGGTACGAGCAGTACTTC. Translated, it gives CASSPPKAGGRYEQYF.

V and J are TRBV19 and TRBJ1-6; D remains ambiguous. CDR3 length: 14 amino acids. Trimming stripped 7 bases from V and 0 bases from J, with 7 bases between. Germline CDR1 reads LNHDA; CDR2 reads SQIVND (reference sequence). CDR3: CASKWSSYNSPLHF. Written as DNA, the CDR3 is TGTGCCAGTAAATGGAGCTCCTATAATTCACCCCTCCACTTT.

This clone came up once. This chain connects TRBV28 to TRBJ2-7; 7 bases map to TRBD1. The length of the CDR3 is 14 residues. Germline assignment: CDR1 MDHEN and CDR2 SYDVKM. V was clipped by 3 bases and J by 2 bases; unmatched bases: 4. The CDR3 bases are TGTGCCAGCAGTTTGCCAGGGGGTCCCTACGAGCAGTACTTC. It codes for CASSLPGGPYEQYF.

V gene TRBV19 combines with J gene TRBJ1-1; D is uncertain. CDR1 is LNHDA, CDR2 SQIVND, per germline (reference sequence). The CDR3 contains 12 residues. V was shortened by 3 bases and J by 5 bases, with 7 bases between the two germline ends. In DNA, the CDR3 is TGTGCCAGTAGTATCAGAGGGACTGAAGCTTTCTTT. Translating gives CASSIRGTEAFF.

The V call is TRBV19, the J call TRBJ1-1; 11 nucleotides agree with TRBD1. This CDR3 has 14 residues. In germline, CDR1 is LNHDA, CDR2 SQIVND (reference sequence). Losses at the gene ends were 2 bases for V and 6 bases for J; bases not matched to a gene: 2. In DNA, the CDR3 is TGTGCCAGTAGTATAAGGACAGGGGGCTCTGAAGCTTTCTTT. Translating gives CASSIRTGGSEAFF.

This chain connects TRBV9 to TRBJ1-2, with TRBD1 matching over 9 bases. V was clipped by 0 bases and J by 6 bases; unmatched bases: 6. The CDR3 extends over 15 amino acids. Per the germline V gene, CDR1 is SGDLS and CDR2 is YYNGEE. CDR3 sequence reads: CASSVDPTGGNGYTF. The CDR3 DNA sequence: TGTGCCAGCAGCGTAGACCCCACAGGGGGCAATGGCTACACCTTC.

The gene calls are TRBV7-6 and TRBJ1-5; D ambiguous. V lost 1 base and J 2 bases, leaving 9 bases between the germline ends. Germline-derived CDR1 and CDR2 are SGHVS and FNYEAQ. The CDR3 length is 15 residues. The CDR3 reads CASSLGANGNQPQHF. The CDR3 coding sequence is TGTGCCAGCAGCTTAGGGGCGAACGGCAATCAGCCCCAGCATTTT.

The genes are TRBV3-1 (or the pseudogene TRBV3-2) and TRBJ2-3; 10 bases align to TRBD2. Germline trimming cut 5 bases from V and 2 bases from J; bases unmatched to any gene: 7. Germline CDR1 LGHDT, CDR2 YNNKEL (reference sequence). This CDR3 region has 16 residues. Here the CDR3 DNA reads TGTGCCAGCAGCTACAGGACTAGCGGACACACAGATACGCAGTATTTT. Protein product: CASSYRTSGHTDTQYF.

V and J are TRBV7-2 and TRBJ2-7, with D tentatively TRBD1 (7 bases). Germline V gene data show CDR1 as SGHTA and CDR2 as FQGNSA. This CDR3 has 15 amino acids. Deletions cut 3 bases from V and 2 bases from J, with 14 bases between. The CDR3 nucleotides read TGTGCCAGCAGCTTGACAGGGAGGAGGACCTACGAGCAGTACTTC. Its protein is CASSLTGRRTYEQYF.

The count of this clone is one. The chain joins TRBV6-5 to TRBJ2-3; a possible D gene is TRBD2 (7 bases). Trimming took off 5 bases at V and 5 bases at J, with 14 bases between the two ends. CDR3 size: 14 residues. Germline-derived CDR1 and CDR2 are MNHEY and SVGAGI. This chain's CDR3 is CASSTQGREDTQYF. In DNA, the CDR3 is TGTGCCAGCAGTACCCAGGGGAGGGAAGATACGCAGTATTTT.

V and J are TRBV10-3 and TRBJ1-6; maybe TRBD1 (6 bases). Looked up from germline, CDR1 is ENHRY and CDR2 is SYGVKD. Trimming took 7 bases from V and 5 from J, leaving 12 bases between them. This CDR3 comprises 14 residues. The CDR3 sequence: CAIKETGDNSPLHF. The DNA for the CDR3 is TGTGCCATCAAAGAGACAGGAGATAATTCACCCCTCCACTTT.

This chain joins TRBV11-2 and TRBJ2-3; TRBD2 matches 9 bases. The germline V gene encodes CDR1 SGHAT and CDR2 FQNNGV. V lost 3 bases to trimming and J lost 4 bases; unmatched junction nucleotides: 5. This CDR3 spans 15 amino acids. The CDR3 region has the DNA TGTGCCAGCAGCTTGGGCGGGACTAGCTCAGATACGCAGTATTTT. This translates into CASSLGGTSSDTQYF.

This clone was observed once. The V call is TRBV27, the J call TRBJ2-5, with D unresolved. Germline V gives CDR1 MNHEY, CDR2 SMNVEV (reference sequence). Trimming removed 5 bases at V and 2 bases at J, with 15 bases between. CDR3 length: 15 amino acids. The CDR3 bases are TGTGCCAGCAGTCTTACCGTCCGTCTACAAGAGACCCAGTACTTC. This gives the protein CASSLTVRLQETQYF.

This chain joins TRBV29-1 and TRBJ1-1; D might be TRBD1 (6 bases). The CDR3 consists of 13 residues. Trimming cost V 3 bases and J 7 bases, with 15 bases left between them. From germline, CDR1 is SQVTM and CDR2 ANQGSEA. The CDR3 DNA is TGCAGCGTTGAGGGACGCCACAGGGTTGAAGCTTTCTTT. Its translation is CSVEGRHRVEAFF.